These 17 T cell receptor beta chains were sequenced from one sample in a study of shared clonotypes between healthy human individuals. Only in-frame clones appear in the TCRdb table, and some are missing; sequencing was by immunoSEQ multiplex PCR. The sample consists of over 400,000 clones, around 85% of them appearing once. Sample: PBMCs. Every receptor here comes from a woman aged 40 to 50 in good health. Some clones in this sample may be carry-over from other donors' samples.

This chain joins TRBV5-4 and TRBJ2-2, with 12 positions matching TRBD1. Germline-derived CDR1 and CDR2 are SGHNT and YYREEE (reference sequence). Trimming took 2 bases from V and 3 from J; bases not matched to a gene: 2. This CDR3 is 16 amino acids long. CDR3 amino acids: CASSFGTGGYTGELFF. CDR3 DNA sequence: TGTGCCAGCAGCTTCGGGACAGGGGGCTACACCGGGGAGCTGTTTTTT.

As concerns this clone: A far larger clone is a single base away, which makes a read error likely. The V gene is TRBV6-6, the J gene TRBJ2-3; tentatively, D is TRBD1 (6 bases). V lost 5 bases and J lost 4, with 10 bases in between. The CDR3 covers 13 residues. The germline V gene has CDR1 MNHNY and CDR2 SVGAGI (reference sequence). The CDR3 loop reads CASSGTLADTQYF. CDR3 coding DNA: TGTGCCAGCAGTGGGACACTGGCAGATACGCAGTATTTT.

This clone was observed a handful of times. The rearrangement joins TRBV7-2 to TRBJ2-2; 7 nucleotides align to TRBD1. V lost 3 bases to trimming and J lost 6 bases; unmatched junction nucleotides: 7. The CDR3 extends over 15 amino acids. Germline V gives CDR1 SGHTA, CDR2 FQGNSA. CDR3 in DNA: TGTGCCAGCAGCTTCCGGGACAGTAGCCCCGGGGAGCTGTTTTTT. Translating it yields CASSFRDSSPGELFF.

Remarks on this clone: A read error likely explains this, since a far larger clone differs by one base. At the DNA level, this CDR3 is encoded by other sequences in the same sample as well. The chain is built from TRBV2 and TRBJ2-2, with a tentative D call TRBD2 (6 bases). The CDR3 has 15 amino acids. The germline V gene has CDR1 SNHLY and CDR2 FYNNEI. This CDR3 is CASKSRERNTGELFF. The CDR3 DNA reads as TGTGCCAGCAAGTCTCGGGAGAGGAACACCGGGGAACTGTTTTTT.

The rearrangement uses TRBV5-6 and TRBJ1-2, with no clear D. The CDR3 is 13 amino acids. V was cut by 2 bases and J by 4 bases, with 9 bases left in between. CDR1 SGHDT and CDR2 YYEEEE come from the germline V gene. CDR3 protein: CASSFGPSYGYTF. The DNA of the CDR3 is TGTGCCAGCAGCTTCGGCCCGAGCTATGGCTACACCTTC.

This clone showed up just once. It is likely a read error: a sequence one base away is far more abundant. Within the sample, other DNA sequences also encode this same CDR3. The gene calls are TRBV6-6 and TRBJ1-2, with a weak D call TRBD1 (5 bases). This CDR3 has 15 residues. Germline CDR1 is MNHNY and CDR2 is SVGAGI (reference sequence). The CDR3 nucleotides read TGTGCCAGTAGTTACTTCTCAGGGCACCAGAATGGCTACACCTTC. Translation gives CASSYFSGHQNGYTF.

This clone appeared once. The CDR3 spells CASSPGVGGRQETQYF. Here the CDR3 DNA reads TGTGCCAGCAGCCCAGGTGTAGGGGGACGGCAAGAGACCCAGTACTTC. This sequence joins TRBV5-4 and TRBJ2-5; possible D gene TRBD1, 6 bases. V was clipped by 4 bases and J by 2 bases, with 18 bases between them. Germline V gene lookup returns CDR1 SGHNT and CDR2 YYREEE (reference sequence). This CDR3 region has 16 residues. Drawing the rest from reference TRBV5-4 and TRBJ2-5, the complete variable domain is ETGVTQSPTHLIKTRGQQVTLRCSSQSGHNTVSWYQQALGQGPQFIFQYYREEENGRGNFPPRFSGLQFPNYSSELNVNALELDDSALYLCASSPGVGGRQETQYFGPGTRLLVL.

The chain couples TRBV19 to TRBJ1-2; 9 bases match TRBD1. Germline CDR1 reads LNHDA; CDR2 reads SQIVND (reference sequence). This CDR3 contains 15 residues. V was clipped by 8 bases and J by 2 bases; unmatched bases: 9. The CDR3, as DNA: TGTGCCAGTGAGGGACAGGGTCTAGGAAACTATGGCTACACCTTC. Residues: CASEGQGLGNYGYTF.

The J gene is TRBJ2-2, the V gene TRBV27; TRBD1 might be the D (5 bases). CDR1 is MNHEY and CDR2 is SMNVEV in the germline V gene (reference sequence). V lost 6 bases and J lost 6, with 11 bases in between. The CDR3 covers 13 residues. Here the CDR3 reads CASSRALAGELFF. CDR3 nucleotides: TGTGCCAGCAGCAGGGCCCTGGCCGGGGAGCTGTTTTTT.

The chain carries TRBV14 and TRBJ1-5; D not certain. Deletions cut 2 bases from V and 3 bases from J, with 5 bases between. Germline V gene data show CDR1 as SGHDN and CDR2 as FVKESK. The CDR3 sequence is 13 residues long. Written as DNA, the CDR3 is TGTGCCAGCAGCCAAAACTTCAATCAGCCCCAGCATTTT. It encodes CASSQNFNQPQHF.

The CDR3 here is CASSKTGTGFNEQYF. The CDR3 nucleotides read TGTGCCAGCAGTAAAACCGGGACAGGGTTCAACGAGCAGTACTTC. This sequence joins TRBV6-1 and TRBJ2-7, with 9 bases identical to TRBD1. Germline-derived CDR1 and CDR2 are MNHNS and SASEGT. The CDR3 sequence is 15 residues long. Losses at the gene ends were 5 bases for V and 5 bases for J; bases not matched to a gene: 10.

The V call is TRBV5-6, the J call TRBJ2-2; D remains unclear. CDR3 length equals 16 residues. The V gene lost 0 bases and the J gene lost 5 bases, with 14 bases spanning the gap. Germline V gene data show CDR1 as SGHDT and CDR2 as YYEEEE. DNA for the CDR3: TGTGCCAGCAGCTTGGGGTTGGTTAGCCCGACCGGGGAGCTGTTTTTT. Its translation is CASSLGLVSPTGELFF.

This sequence joins TRBV5-4 and TRBJ2-2; TRBD1 agrees at 7 bases. CDR1 and CDR2 from the germline V gene are SGHNT and YYREEE (reference sequence). J was trimmed by 4 bases and V by 1 base; bases with no gene match: 1. There are 14 residues in the CDR3. This CDR3 is CASSLWDSTGELFF. The DNA of the CDR3 is TGTGCCAGCAGCTTGTGGGACAGCACCGGGGAGCTGTTTTTT.

CDR3 sequence: CATRGAGGRDEQYF. CDR3 sequence (DNA): TGTGCCACCCGGGGAGCGGGAGGCCGGGACGAGCAGTACTTC. J is TRBJ2-7 and V is TRBV6-5; TRBD2 matches at 9 bases. The CDR3 is 14 amino acids. Germline V gene lookup returns CDR1 MNHEY and CDR2 SVGAGI. After removal of 10 bases from V and 5 bases from J, the junction contained 12 bases not matched to a gene.

Details on this clone: A far larger clone is a single base away, which makes a read error likely. V gene TRBV11-2 combines with J gene TRBJ2-3; 12 bases are a match to TRBD2. This CDR3 comprises 15 residues. The germline gives CDR1 SGHAT, CDR2 FQNNGV. The DNA of the CDR3 is TGTGCCGGCAGCTCCCTAGCGGGAGGGATAGATACGCAGTATTTT. Encoded protein: CAGSSLAGGIDTQYF.

V usage is TRBV11-2 and J usage is TRBJ2-7; 7 nucleotides agree with TRBD2. Germline values: CDR1 SGHAT, CDR2 FQNNGV. V lost 0 bases to trimming and J lost 1 base; unmatched junction nucleotides: 0. The CDR3 extends over 14 amino acids. The CDR3 reads CASSLERESYEQYF. The CDR3 bases are TGTGCCAGCAGCTTAGAGCGGGAGTCCTACGAGCAGTACTTC.

CDR3 bases: TGTGCCAGCAGCCTAGCGGGAGCCCCGGGAGAGCAGTACTTC. This codes for CASSLAGAPGEQYF. The chain employs TRBV5-4 and TRBJ2-7; 10 nucleotides align to TRBD2. CDR3 length equals 14 residues. The V and J ends lost 4 bases and 7 bases, in that order; junction bases with no gene match: 8. CDR1 is SGHNT, CDR2 YYREEE, per germline (reference sequence).